This T cell receptor (beta chain) was recovered during a study of shared T cell receptors in the human thymus. The repertoire was sequenced with immunoSEQ multiplex PCR; TCRdb's copy has only in-frame clones and lacks some. The data contain hundreds of thousands of clones, around 87% of them singletons. Germline values: CDR1 LNHDA, CDR2 SQIVND (reference sequence). This CDR3 is built from 13 residues. V was shortened by 8 bases and J by 7 bases, with 15 bases between the two germline ends. The same sample was also studied in work on human thymus T cells.

The V and J genes are TRBV19 and TRBJ1-5; D is unresolved. The clonotype originates from a boy younger than two with a congenital heart defect. Sequences were obtained from thymocytes. CDR3 protein: CASSDSAGQPQHF. CDR3 nucleotides: TGTGCCAGTTCGGACTCCGCGGGGCAGCCCCAGCATTTT.